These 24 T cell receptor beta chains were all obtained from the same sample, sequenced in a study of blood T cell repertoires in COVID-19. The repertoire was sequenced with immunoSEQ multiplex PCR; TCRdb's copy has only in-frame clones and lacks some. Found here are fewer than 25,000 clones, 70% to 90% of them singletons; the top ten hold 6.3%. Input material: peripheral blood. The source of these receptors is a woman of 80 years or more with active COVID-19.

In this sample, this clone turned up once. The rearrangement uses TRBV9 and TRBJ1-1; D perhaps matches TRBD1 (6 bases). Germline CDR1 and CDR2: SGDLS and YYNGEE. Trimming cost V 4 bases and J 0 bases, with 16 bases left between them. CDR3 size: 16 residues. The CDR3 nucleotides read TGTGCCAGCAGCCGTGGGGGGGCGGCCTTGAACACTGAAGCTTTCTTT. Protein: CASSRGGAALNTEAFF.

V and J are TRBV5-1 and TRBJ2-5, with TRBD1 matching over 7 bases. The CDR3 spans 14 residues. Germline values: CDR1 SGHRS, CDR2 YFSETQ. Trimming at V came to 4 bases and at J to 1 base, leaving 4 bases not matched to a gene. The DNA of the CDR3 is TGCGCCAGCAGCCCGGGACAGATCCAAGAGACCCAGTACTTC. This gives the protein CASSPGQIQETQYF.

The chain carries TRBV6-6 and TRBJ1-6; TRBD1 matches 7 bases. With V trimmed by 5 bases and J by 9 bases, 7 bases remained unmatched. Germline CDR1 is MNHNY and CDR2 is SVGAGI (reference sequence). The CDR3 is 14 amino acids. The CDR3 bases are TGTGCCAGCAGTCGACAGGGAGGGTTTTCACCCCTCCACTTT. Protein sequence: CASSRQGGFSPLHF.

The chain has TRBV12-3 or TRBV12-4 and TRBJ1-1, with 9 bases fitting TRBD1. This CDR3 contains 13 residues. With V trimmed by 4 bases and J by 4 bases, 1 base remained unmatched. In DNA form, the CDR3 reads TGTGCCAGCAGTTGGACAGGGGTCACTGAAGCTTTCTTT. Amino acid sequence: CASSWTGVTEAFF.

CDR3: CSASSPHLTDTQYF. CDR3 DNA sequence: TGCAGTGCTAGTTCACCGCATTTGACTGATACGCAGTATTTT. The rearrangement links TRBV20-1 to TRBJ2-3; D is undetermined. This CDR3 spans 14 amino acids. Germline V gene data show CDR1 as DFQATT and CDR2 as SNEGSKA (reference sequence). V was trimmed by 3 bases and J by 6 bases, leaving 16 bases between them.

DNA for the CDR3: TGCGCCAGCAGCTTCCCGACAGGGGAGAACACTGAAGCTTTCTTT. Translated, it gives CASSFPTGENTEAFF. This sequence joins TRBV5-1 and TRBJ1-1, with 8 positions matching TRBD1. Germline V gene data show CDR1 as SGHRS and CDR2 as YFSETQ. There are 15 residues in the CDR3. Unmatched junction bases numbered 4, after V lost 2 bases and J lost 1 base.

The CDR3: CASSYPGQGETEAFF. The CDR3 DNA follows: TGTGCCAGCAGTTACCCTGGACAGGGCGAAACTGAAGCTTTCTTT. V gene TRBV6-6 combines with J gene TRBJ1-1; 8 bases match TRBD1. The germline V gene encodes CDR1 MNHNY and CDR2 SVGAGI (reference sequence). The CDR3 sequence is 15 residues long. The ends lost 2 bases at V and 5 bases at J; junction bases unmatched: 7.

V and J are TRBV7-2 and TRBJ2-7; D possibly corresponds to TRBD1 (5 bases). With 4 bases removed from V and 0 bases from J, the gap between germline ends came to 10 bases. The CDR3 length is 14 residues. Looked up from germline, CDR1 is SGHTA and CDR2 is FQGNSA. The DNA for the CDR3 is TGTGCCAGCAGCTCCGGACACGCCTCCTACGAGCAGTACTTC. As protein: CASSSGHASYEQYF.

The CDR3 region has the DNA TGTGCCAGCAGCTTAAAGGGGGACGCCTACGAGCAGTACTTC. Its protein product is CASSLKGDAYEQYF. The gene calls are TRBV7-8 and TRBJ2-7, with D perhaps matching TRBD1 (6 bases). V was clipped by 2 bases and J by 2 bases, with 10 bases between them. This CDR3 region has 14 residues. Germline lookup yields CDR1 SGHVS and CDR2 FQNEAQ. Filled out from reference TRBV7-8 and TRBJ2-7, the complete variable domain reads GAGVSQSPRYKVAKRGQDVALRCDPISGHVSLFWYQQALGQGPEFLTYFQNEAQLDKSGLPSDRFFAERPEGSVSTLKIQRTQQEDSAVYLCASSLKGDAYEQYFGPGTRLTVT.

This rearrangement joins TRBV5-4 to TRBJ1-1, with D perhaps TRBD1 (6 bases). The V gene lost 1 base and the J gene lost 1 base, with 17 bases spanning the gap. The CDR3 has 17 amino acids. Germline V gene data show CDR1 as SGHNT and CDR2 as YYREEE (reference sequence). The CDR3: CASSLMGASGQNTEAFF. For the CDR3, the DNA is TGTGCCAGCAGCTTGATGGGGGCGTCGGGACAGAACACTGAAGCTTTCTTT.

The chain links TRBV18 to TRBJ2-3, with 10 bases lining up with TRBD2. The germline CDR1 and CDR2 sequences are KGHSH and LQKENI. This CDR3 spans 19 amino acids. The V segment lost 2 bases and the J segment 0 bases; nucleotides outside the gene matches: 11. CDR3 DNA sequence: TGTGCCAGCTCACCATTGCCCCCCGGACTAGCGGCCAGCACAGATACGCAGTATTTT. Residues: CASSPLPPGLAASTDTQYF.

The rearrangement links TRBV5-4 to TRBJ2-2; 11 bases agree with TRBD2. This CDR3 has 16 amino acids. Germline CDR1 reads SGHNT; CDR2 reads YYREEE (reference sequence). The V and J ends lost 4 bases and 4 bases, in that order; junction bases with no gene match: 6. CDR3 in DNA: TGTGCCAGCAGCGCGACTAGCGGGGTAATCACCGGGGAGCTGTTTTTT. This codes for CASSATSGVITGELFF.

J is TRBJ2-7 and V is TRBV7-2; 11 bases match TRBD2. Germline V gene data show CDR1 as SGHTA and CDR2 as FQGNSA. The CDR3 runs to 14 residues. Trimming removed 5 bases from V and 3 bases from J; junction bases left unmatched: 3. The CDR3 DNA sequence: TGTGCCAGCAGCCTTAGCGGGGGGGACTACGAGCAGTACTTC. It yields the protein CASSLSGGDYEQYF.

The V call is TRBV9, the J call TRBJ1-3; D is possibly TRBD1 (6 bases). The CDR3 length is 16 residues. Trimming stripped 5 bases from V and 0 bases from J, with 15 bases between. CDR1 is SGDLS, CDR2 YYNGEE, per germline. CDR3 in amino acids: CASSRGATYSGNTIYF. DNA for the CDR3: TGTGCCAGCAGTCGGGGGGCTACCTACTCTGGAAACACCATATATTTT.

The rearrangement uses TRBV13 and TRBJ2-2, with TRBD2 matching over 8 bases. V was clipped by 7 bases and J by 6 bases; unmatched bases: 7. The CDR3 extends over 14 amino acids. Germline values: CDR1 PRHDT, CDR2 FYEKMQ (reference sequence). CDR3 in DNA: TGTGCCAGCATCATGGCGCGGGGGGCCGGGGAGCTGTTTTTT. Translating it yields CASIMARGAGELFF.

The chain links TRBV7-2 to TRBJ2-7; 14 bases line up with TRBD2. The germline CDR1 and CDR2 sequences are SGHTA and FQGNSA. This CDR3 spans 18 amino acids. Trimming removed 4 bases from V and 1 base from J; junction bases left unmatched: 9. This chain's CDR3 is CASSSTSGGARGSYEQYF. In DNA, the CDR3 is TGTGCCAGCAGCTCGACTAGCGGGGGGGCCCGTGGGTCCTACGAGCAGTACTTC.

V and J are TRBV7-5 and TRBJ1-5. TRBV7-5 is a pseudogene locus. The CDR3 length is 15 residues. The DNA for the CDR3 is TGTGCCAGAAATGGGCCGGGGATGGGCAATCAGCCCCAGCATTTT. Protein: CARNGPGMGNQPQHF.

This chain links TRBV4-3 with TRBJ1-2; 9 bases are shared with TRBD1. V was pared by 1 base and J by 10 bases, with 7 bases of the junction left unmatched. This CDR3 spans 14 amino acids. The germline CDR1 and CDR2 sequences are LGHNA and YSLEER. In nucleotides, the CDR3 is TGCGCCAGCAGCCAAGGCCCCGGGACAGGGTCCTACACCTTC. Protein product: CASSQGPGTGSYTF.

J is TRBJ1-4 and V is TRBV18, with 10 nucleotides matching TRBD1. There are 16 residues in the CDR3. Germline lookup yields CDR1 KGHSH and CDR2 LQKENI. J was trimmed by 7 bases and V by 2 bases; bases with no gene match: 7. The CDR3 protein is CASSPWGRTGGEKLFF. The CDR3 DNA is TGTGCCAGCTCACCATGGGGAAGGACAGGGGGTGAAAAACTGTTTTTT.

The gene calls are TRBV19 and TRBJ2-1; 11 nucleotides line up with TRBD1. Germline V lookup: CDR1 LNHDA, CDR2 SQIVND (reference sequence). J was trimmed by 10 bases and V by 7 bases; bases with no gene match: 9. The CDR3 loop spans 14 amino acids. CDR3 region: CASTPGQGEKEQFF. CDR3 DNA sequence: TGTGCCAGTACCCCGGGACAGGGGGAGAAGGAGCAGTTCTTC.

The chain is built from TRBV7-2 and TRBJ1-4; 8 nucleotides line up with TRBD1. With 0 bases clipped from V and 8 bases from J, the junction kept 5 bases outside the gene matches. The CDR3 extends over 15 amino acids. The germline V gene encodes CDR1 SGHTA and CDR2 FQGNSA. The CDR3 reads CASSLATGAGEKLFF. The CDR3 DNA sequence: TGTGCCAGCAGCTTAGCGACAGGGGCAGGGGAAAAACTGTTTTTT.

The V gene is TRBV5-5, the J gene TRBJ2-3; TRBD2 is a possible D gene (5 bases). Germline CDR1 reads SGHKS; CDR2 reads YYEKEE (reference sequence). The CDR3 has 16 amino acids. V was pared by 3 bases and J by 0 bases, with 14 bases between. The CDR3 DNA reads TGTGCCAGCAGCTCACGAGGACTGGATAGCACAGATACGCAGTATTTT. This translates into CASSSRGLDSTDTQYF.

CDR3 in DNA: TGTGCCAGCAGCTTAACAACAGGGGTCACCGGGGAGCTGTTTTTT. Its translation: CASSLTTGVTGELFF. The chain couples TRBV7-3 to TRBJ2-2; 7 bases fit TRBD1. J was trimmed by 4 bases and V by 0 bases; bases with no gene match: 2. Germline CDR1 reads SGHTA; CDR2 reads FQGTGA. The CDR3 contains 15 residues.

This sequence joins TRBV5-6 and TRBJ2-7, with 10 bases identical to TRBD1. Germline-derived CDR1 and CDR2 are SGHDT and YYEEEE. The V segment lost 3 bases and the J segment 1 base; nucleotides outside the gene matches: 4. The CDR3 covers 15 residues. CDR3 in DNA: TGTGCCAGCAGCTCGCCGGGACAGGGGTCCTACGAGCAGTACTTC. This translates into CASSSPGQGSYEQYF. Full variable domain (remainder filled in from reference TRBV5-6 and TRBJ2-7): DAGVTQSPTHLIKTRGQQVTLRCSPKSGHDTVSWYQQALGQGPQFIFQYYEEEERQRGNFPDRFSGHQFPNYSSELNVNALLLGDSALYLCASSSPGQGSYEQYFGPGTRLTVT.